The text below deals with one T cell receptor beta chain. Its antigen is undetermined. It was CD45RO-negative cells, positively selected for CCR7, that made up naive CD8 cells, with terminally differentiated effector memory CD45RA+ cells excluded. Donors, healthy HIV-negative adults, lacked recent acute infections or vaccinations. Methods used by the authors: ImmunoSEQ only sent back junction sequences with no quality scores, so filtering was done differently. TCRdb keeps only in-frame clones here, not all; method: immunoSEQ multiplex PCR. V, J and clone size were drawn from that table, and D and trimming were deduced from the DNA. The sample lists hundreds of thousands of clones; 90% to 97% were seen once. These data originate in a study of shared clonotypes between healthy human individuals. Points from the study as a whole: Large depth notwithstanding, sorted-subset sequencing proved incomplete by rarefaction.

The CDR3 length is 14 residues. The V gene lost 3 bases and the J gene lost 6 bases, with 15 bases spanning the gap. Germline CDR1 reads MDHEN; CDR2 reads SYDVKM. What was sequenced was naive CD8+ T cells sorted from blood. This TCR was sampled from a woman aged 25-40 years in good health. The gene calls are TRBV28 and TRBJ2-7, with D possibly being TRBD2 (6 bases). DNA for the CDR3: TGTGCCAGCAGTTTGGGGGGAAGTGCGGGCGAGCAGTACTTC. It encodes CASSLGGSAGEQYF.